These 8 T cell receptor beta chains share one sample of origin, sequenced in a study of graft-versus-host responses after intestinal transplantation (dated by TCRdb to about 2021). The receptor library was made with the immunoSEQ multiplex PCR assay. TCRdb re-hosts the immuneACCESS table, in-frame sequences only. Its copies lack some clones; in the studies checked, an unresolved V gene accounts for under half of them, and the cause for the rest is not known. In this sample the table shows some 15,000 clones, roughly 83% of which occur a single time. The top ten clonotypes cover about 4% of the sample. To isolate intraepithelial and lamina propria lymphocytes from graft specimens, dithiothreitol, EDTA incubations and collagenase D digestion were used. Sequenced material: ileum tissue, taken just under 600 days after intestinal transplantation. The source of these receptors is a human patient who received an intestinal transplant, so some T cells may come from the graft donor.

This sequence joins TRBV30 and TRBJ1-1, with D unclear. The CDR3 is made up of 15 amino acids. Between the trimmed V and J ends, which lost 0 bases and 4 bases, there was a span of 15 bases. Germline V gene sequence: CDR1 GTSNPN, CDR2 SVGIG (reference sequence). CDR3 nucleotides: TGTGCCTGGAGTGTAAGAGGAGCTGGGAGCACTGAAGCTTTCTTT. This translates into CAWSVRGAGSTEAFF.

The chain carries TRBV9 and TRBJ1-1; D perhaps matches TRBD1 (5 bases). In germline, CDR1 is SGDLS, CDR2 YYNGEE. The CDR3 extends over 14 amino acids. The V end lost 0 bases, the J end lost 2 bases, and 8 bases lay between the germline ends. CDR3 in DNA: TGTGCCAGCAGCGTAGAGGGGTATAACACTGAAGCTTTCTTT. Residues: CASSVEGYNTEAFF.

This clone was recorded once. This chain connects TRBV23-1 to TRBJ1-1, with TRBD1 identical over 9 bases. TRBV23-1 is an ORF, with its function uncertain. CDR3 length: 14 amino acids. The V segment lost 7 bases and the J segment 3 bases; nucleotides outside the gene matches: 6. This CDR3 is CASTQTGGHTEAFF. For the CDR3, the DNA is TGCGCCAGCACCCAGACAGGGGGTCACACTGAAGCTTTCTTT.

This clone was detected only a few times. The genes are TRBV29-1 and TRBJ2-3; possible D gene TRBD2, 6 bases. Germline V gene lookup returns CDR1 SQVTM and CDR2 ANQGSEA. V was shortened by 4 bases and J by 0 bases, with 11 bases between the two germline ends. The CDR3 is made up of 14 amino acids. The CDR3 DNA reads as TGCAGCGTTGTAGTCGGGAGTAGCACAGATACGCAGTATTTT. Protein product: CSVVVGSSTDTQYF.

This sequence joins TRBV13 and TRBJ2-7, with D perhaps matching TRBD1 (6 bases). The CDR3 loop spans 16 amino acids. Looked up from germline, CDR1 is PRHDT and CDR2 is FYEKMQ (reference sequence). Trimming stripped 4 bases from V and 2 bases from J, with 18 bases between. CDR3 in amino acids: CASSSNREGIPYEQYF. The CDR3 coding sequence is TGTGCCAGCAGCTCAAACAGGGAAGGGATCCCCTACGAGCAGTACTTC.

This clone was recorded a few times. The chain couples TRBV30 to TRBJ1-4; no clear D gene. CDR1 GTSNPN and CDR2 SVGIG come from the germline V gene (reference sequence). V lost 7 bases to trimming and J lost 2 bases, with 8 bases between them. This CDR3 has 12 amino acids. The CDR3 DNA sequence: TGTGCCTCCGGACCTACTAATGAAAAACTGTTTTTT. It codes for CASGPTNEKLFF.

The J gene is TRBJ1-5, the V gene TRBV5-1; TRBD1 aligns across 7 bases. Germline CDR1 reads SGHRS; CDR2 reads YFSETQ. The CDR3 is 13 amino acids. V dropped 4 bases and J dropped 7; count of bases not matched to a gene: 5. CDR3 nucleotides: TGCGCCAGCAGCCGGGACAGCAGGCAGCCCCAGCATTTT. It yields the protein CASSRDSRQPQHF.

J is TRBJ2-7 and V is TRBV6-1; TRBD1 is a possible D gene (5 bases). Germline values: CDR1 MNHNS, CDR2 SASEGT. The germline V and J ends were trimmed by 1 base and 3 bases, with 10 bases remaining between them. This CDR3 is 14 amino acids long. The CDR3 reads CASSEGTGVYEQYF. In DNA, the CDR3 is TGTGCCAGCAGTGAAGGAACAGGAGTCTACGAGCAGTACTTC.